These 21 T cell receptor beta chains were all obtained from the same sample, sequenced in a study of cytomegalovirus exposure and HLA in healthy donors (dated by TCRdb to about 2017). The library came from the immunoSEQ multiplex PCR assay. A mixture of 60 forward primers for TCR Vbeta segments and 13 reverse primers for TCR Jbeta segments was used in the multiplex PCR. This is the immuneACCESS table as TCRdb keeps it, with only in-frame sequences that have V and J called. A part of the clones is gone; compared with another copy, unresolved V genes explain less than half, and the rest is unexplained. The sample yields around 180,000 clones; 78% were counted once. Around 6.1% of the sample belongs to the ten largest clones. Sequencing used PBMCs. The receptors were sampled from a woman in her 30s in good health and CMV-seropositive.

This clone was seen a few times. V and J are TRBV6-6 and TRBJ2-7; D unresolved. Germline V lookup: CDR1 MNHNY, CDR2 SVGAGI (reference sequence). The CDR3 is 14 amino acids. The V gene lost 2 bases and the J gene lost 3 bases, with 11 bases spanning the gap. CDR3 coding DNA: TGTGCCAGCAGTTACACTCGCTCTGGCTACGAGCAGTACTTC. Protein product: CASSYTRSGYEQYF.

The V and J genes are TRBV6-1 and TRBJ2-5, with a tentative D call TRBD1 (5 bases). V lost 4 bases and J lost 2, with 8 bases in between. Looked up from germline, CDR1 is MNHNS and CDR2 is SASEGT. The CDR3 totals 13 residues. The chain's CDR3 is CASSGQPQETQYF. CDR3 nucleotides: TGTGCCAGCAGTGGACAGCCGCAAGAGACCCAGTACTTC.

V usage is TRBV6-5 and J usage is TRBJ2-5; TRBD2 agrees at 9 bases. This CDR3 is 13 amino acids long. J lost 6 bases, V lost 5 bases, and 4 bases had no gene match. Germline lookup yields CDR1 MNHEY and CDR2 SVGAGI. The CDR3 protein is CASSRTSVQTQYF. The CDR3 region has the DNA TGTGCCAGCAGTCGGACTAGCGTACAGACCCAGTACTTC.

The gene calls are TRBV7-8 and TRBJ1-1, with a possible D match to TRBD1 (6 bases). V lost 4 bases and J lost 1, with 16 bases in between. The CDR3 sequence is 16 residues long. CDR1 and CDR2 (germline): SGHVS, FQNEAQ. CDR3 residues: CASSSPGAKPNTEAFF. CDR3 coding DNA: TGTGCCAGCAGCTCCCCAGGGGCAAAACCGAACACTGAAGCTTTCTTT. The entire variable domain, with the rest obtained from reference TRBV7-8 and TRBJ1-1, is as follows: GAGVSQSPRYKVAKRGQDVALRCDPISGHVSLFWYQQALGQGPEFLTYFQNEAQLDKSGLPSDRFFAERPEGSVSTLKIQRTQQEDSAVYLCASSSPGAKPNTEAFFGQGTRLTVV.

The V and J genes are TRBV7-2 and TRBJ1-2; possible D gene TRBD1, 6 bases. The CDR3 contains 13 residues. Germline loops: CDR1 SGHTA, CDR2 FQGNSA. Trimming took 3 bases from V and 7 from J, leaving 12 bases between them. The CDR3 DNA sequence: TGTGCCAGCAGCTTGGCAGGGGTGGGTGGCTACACCTTC. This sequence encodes CASSLAGVGGYTF.

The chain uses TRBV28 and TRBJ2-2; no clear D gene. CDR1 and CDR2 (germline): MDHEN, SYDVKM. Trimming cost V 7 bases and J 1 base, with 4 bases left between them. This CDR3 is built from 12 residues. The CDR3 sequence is CASTLNTGELFF. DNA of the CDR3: TGTGCCAGCACCCTGAACACCGGGGAGCTGTTTTTT.

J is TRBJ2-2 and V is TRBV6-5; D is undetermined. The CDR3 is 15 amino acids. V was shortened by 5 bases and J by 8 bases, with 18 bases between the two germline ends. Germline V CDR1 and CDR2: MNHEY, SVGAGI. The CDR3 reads CASSRGAPPAGELFF. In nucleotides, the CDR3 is TGTGCCAGCAGTCGCGGTGCACCCCCGGCGGGGGAGCTGTTTTTT.

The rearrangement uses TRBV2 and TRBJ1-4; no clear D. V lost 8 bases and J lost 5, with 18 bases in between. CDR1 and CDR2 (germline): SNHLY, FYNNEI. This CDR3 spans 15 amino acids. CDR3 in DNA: TGTGCCAGCTCACTAGAGGGTTCACGAAATGAAAAACTGTTTTTT. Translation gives CASSLEGSRNEKLFF.

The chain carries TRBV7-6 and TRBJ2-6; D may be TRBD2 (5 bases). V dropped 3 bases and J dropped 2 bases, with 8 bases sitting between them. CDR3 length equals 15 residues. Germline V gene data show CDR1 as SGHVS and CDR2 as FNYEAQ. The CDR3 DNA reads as TGTGCCAGCAGCTTGAGGGAGACTGGGGCCAACGTCCTGACTTTC. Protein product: CASSLRETGANVLTF.

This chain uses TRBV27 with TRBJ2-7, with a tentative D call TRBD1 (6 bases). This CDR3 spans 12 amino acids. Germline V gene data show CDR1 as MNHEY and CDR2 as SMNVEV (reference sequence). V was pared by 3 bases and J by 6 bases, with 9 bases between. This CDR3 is CASSFGGLEQYF. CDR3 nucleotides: TGTGCCAGCAGTTTTGGGGGCCTCGAGCAGTACTTC.

The CDR3 coding sequence is TGTGCCAGCATGGGAGAACAGGGGGACTTCTACGAGCAGTACTTC. The encoded protein is CASMGEQGDFYEQYF. V gene TRBV27 combines with J gene TRBJ2-7; 8 bases are shared with TRBD1. The V gene's germline CDR1 is MNHEY and CDR2 SMNVEV (reference sequence). This CDR3 has 15 amino acids. V dropped 7 bases and J dropped 3; count of bases not matched to a gene: 11.

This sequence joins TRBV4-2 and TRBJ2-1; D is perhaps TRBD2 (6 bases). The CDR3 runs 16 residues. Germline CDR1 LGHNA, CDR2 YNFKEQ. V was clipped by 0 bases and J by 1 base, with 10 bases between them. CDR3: CASSQESGGSYNEQFF. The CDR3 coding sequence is TGTGCCAGCAGCCAAGAATCCGGGGGTTCCTACAATGAGCAGTTCTTC.

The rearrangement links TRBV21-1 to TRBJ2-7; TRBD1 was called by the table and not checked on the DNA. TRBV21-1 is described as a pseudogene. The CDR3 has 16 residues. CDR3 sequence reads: CASSTPKGQGVDEQYF. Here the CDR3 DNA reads TGTGCCAGCAGCACCCCAAAGGGACAGGGAGTGGACGAGCAGTACTTC.

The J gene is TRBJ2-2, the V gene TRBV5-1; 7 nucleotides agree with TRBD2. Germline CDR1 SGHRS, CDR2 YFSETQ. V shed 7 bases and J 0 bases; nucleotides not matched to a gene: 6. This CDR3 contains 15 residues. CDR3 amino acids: CASGRGRANTGELFF. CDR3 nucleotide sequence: TGCGCCAGCGGACGCGGGAGAGCGAACACCGGGGAGCTGTTTTTT.

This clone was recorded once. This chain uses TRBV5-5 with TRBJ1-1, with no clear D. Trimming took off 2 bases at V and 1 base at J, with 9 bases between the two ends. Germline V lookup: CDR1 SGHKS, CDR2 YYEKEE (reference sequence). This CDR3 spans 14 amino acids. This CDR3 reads CASSFLEGNTEAFF. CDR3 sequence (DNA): TGTGCCAGCAGCTTTTTGGAGGGGAACACTGAAGCTTTCTTT.

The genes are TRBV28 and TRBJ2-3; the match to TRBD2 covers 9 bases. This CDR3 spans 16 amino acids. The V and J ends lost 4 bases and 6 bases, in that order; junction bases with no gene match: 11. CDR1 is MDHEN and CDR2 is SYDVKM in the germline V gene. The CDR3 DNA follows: TGTGCCAGCAGTTCCCCCTCTAGCGGGAAAGTGGATACGCAGTATTTT. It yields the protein CASSSPSSGKVDTQYF.

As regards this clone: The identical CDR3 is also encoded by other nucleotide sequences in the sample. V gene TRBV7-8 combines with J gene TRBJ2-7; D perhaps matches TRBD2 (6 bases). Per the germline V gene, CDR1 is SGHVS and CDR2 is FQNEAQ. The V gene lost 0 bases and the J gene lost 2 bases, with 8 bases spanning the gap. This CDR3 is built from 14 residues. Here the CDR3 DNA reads TGTGCCAGCAGCTTAGCGGGAGGTACCTACGAGCAGTACTTC. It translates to CASSLAGGTYEQYF.

CDR3 residues: CATSRTSGRANEQFF. The DNA for the CDR3 is TGTGCCACCAGCAGAACTAGCGGGAGAGCGAATGAGCAGTTCTTC. The rearrangement uses TRBV15 and TRBJ2-1; 11 bases map to TRBD2. This CDR3 contains 15 residues. V lost 2 bases and J lost 7; bases outside the gene matches: 4. Per germline, CDR1 LNHNV and CDR2 YYDKDF (reference sequence).

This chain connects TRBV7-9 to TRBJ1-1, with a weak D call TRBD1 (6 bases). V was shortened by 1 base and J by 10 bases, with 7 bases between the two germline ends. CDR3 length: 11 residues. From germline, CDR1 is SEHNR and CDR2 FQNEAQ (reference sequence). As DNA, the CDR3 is TGTGCCAGCAGCTTAGGCAGGGGAGCTTTCTTT. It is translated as CASSLGRGAFF.

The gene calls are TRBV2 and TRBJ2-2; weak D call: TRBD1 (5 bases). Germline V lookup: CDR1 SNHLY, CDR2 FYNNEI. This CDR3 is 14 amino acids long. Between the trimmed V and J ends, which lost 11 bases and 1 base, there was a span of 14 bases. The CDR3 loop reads CASCRGQNTGELFF. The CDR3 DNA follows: TGTGCCTCATGCCGAGGACAGAACACCGGGGAGCTGTTTTTT.

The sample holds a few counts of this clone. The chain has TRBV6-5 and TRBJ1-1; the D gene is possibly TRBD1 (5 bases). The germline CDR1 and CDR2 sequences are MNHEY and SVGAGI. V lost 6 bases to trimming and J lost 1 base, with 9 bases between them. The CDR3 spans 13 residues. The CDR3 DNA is TGTGCCAGCAGCCAGGACAAGAACACTGAAGCTTTCTTT. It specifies CASSQDKNTEAFF.